The 26 T cell receptor beta chains reported below all come from one sample, sequenced in a study of control samples from healthy donors and cancer patients. Profiled with immunoSEQ multiplex PCR; TCRdb holds only in-frame clones, not every one. The data show fewer than 200,000 clones, 85% to 90% seen once. Sequenced: blood. The receptors were gathered from a woman aged 30 to 39 in good health.

The DNA for the CDR3 is TGTGCCAGTAGTAATGCCGGGACAGGGGGTGAAAAACTGTTTTTT. Its translation is CASSNAGTGGEKLFF. V usage is TRBV19 and J usage is TRBJ1-4; 11 bases map to TRBD1. The length of the CDR3 is 15 residues. CDR1 is LNHDA, CDR2 SQIVND, per germline (reference sequence). The trim removed 4 bases at V and 7 bases at J, leaving 5 bases unmatched. The full variable domain, its missing parts supplied by reference TRBV19 and TRBJ1-4, is DGGITQSPKYLFRKEGQNVTLSCEQNLNHDAMYWYRQDPGQGLRLIYYSQIVNDFQKGDIAEGYSVSREKKESFPLTVTSAQKNPTAFYLCASSNAGTGGEKLFFGSGTQLSVL.

The chain uses TRBV11-3 and TRBJ2-2; D gene ambiguous. CDR3 length: 12 residues. Germline values: CDR1 SGHNT, CDR2 YENEEA. Between the trimmed V and J ends, which lost 4 bases and 4 bases, there was a span of 4 bases. CDR3 sequence: CASSWRTGELFF. For the CDR3, the DNA is TGTGCCAGCAGCTGGCGCACCGGGGAGCTGTTTTTT. Full variable domain (remainder filled in from reference TRBV11-3 and TRBJ2-2): EAGVVQSPRYKIIEKKQPVAFWCNPISGHNTLYWYLQNLGQGPELLIRYENEEAVDDSQLPKDRFSAERLKGVDSTLKIQPAELGDSAVYLCASSWRTGELFFGEGSRLTVL.

The genes are TRBV19 and TRBJ2-5; the D gene is possibly TRBD1 (8 bases). The germline V gene has CDR1 LNHDA and CDR2 SQIVND (reference sequence). This CDR3 is built from 15 residues. Trimming pared 4 bases from V and 5 bases from J, leaving 17 bases between. The CDR3 loop is CASSTTGEGPETQYF. CDR3 sequence (DNA): TGTGCCAGTAGTACGACAGGGGAGGGACCGGAGACCCAGTACTTC.

V is TRBV27 and J is TRBJ2-5; D is possibly TRBD1 (6 bases). V was pared by 8 bases and J by 1 base, with 11 bases between. CDR1 and CDR2 (germline): MNHEY, SMNVEV (reference sequence). There are 13 residues in the CDR3. Written as DNA, the CDR3 is TGTGCCAGCTTAGGGGGTCCCCAAGAGACCCAGTACTTC. Its translation: CASLGGPQETQYF.

The J gene is TRBJ2-7, the V gene TRBV6-5, with D possibly matching TRBD1 (6 bases). V was cut by 7 bases and J by 0 bases, with 13 bases left in between. Per germline, CDR1 MNHEY and CDR2 SVGAGI. CDR3 length equals 14 residues. CDR3 protein: CASKARGGSYEQYV. The CDR3 coding sequence is TGTGCCAGCAAGGCCAGGGGCGGCTCCTACGAGCAGTACGTC.

The V gene is TRBV6-2 or TRBV6-3, the J gene TRBJ1-2; no firm D call. CDR3 length equals 12 residues. CDR1 MNHEY and CDR2 SVGEGT come from the germline V gene. The V end lost 2 bases, the J end lost 6 bases, and 7 bases lay between the germline ends. The CDR3 region has the DNA TGTGCCAGCAGTTACGTAGGGAATGGCTACACCTTC. Residues: CASSYVGNGYTF.

The chain recombines TRBV9 with TRBJ2-6; the match to TRBD1 covers 8 bases. With 0 bases clipped from V and 5 bases from J, the junction kept 4 bases outside the gene matches. Germline assignment: CDR1 SGDLS and CDR2 YYNGEE. The CDR3 extends over 16 amino acids. The CDR3 DNA reads as TGTGCCAGCAGCGTAGAAGGACAGGGATGGGCCAACGTCCTGACTTTC. Protein sequence: CASSVEGQGWANVLTF.

V and J are TRBV7-9 and TRBJ2-4; 8 bases are a match to TRBD1. CDR1 is SEHNR and CDR2 is FQNEAQ in the germline V gene (reference sequence). Trimming at V came to 4 bases and at J to 6 bases, leaving 5 bases not matched to a gene. There are 14 residues in the CDR3. In DNA form, the CDR3 reads TGTGCCAGCAGCTCAGATGGACAGGGAAACATTCAGTACTTC. Residues: CASSSDGQGNIQYF.

This chain links TRBV7-9 with TRBJ2-1; 12 bases are shared with TRBD2. CDR3 length equals 16 residues. Germline V gene lookup returns CDR1 SEHNR and CDR2 FQNEAQ (reference sequence). Trimming cost V 5 bases and J 6 bases; bases outside gene matches: 8. The CDR3 loop is CASSRSLAGGRNEQFF. In nucleotides, the CDR3 is TGTGCCAGCAGCCGAAGCCTAGCGGGGGGGCGCAATGAGCAGTTCTTC.

The chain uses TRBV25-1 and TRBJ1-2, with 7 bases aligning to TRBD1. Trimming cost V 5 bases and J 4 bases; bases outside gene matches: 10. Germline V gene lookup returns CDR1 MGHDK and CDR2 SYGVNS. The CDR3 contains 15 residues. The CDR3 spells CASSPGTGAPYGYTF. Written as DNA, the CDR3 is TGTGCCAGCAGTCCCGGTACAGGGGCACCCTATGGCTACACCTTC.

V and J are TRBV19 and TRBJ1-5; no clear D. CDR1 and CDR2 (germline): LNHDA, SQIVND (reference sequence). This CDR3 spans 16 amino acids. V was trimmed by 6 bases and J by 4 bases, leaving 19 bases between them. CDR3 nucleotide sequence: TGTGCCAGTAGCCCTTACACGAAGGGCGATAATCAGCCCCAGCATTTT. Translated, it gives CASSPYTKGDNQPQHF.

J is TRBJ1-2 and V is TRBV5-1; D unclear. V was cut by 4 bases and J by 4 bases, with 17 bases left in between. Germline loops: CDR1 SGHRS, CDR2 YFSETQ. The CDR3 spans 15 residues. The CDR3 sequence is CASSPDRRTPYGYTF. CDR3 nucleotides: TGCGCCAGCAGCCCTGACCGACGAACTCCCTATGGCTACACCTTC.

The CDR3 here is CATESGQGYGYTF. The CDR3 nucleotides read TGTGCCACGGAATCGGGACAGGGCTATGGCTACACCTTC. This chain links TRBV12-3 or TRBV12-4 with TRBJ1-2; 9 bases are a match to TRBD1. CDR3 length: 13 residues. With V trimmed by 10 bases and J by 4 bases, 7 bases remained unmatched.

The chain couples TRBV19 to TRBJ1-2; D gene uncertain. The V end lost 3 bases, the J end lost 5 bases, and 19 bases lay between the germline ends. This CDR3 contains 16 residues. CDR1 and CDR2 from the germline V gene are LNHDA and SQIVND (reference sequence). CDR3 coding DNA: TGTGCCAGTAGTATTGTGGGGAGATCATATGGATATGGCTACACCTTC. This encodes CASSIVGRSYGYGYTF.

This rearrangement joins TRBV6-2 or TRBV6-3 to TRBJ2-7; perhaps TRBD2 as D (5 bases). CDR1 is MNHEY and CDR2 is SVGEGT in the germline V gene. The V end lost 5 bases, the J end lost 1 base, and 6 bases lay between the germline ends. This CDR3 has 12 amino acids. CDR3 sequence: CASSRGSYEQYF. CDR3 bases: TGTGCCAGCAGTCGGGGTTCCTACGAGCAGTACTTC.

This chain uses TRBV5-1 with TRBJ1-3, with D perhaps TRBD1 (5 bases). In germline, CDR1 is SGHRS, CDR2 YFSETQ. The CDR3 contains 16 residues. Deletions cut 4 bases from V and 3 bases from J, with 17 bases between. CDR3 in amino acids: CASSGSGGSYGNTIYF. The CDR3 bases are TGCGCCAGCAGCGGTTCCGGGGGAAGCTATGGAAACACCATATATTTT.

The gene calls are TRBV5-1 and TRBJ1-1; 7 bases are shared with TRBD1. CDR3 length equals 14 residues. Trimming at V came to 2 bases and at J to 3 bases, leaving 4 bases not matched to a gene. CDR1 is SGHRS, CDR2 YFSETQ, per germline. The CDR3 DNA is TGCGCCAGCAGCTTAGGCAGGGGGGACACTGAAGCTTTCTTT. Translated, it gives CASSLGRGDTEAFF.

The V gene is TRBV24-1, the J gene TRBJ2-5, with D unclear. Germline V gene lookup returns CDR1 KGHDR and CDR2 SFDVKD. Trimming pared 9 bases from V and 3 bases from J, leaving 19 bases between. The CDR3 totals 15 residues. In nucleotides, the CDR3 is TGTGCCACCTCCCCCGCGAACGGAGAAAAAGAGACCCAGTACTTC. Amino acids: CATSPANGEKETQYF.

The chain recombines TRBV2 with TRBJ2-1; the D gene is possibly TRBD2 (6 bases). The CDR3 loop spans 15 amino acids. Looked up from germline, CDR1 is SNHLY and CDR2 is FYNNEI. Deletions cut 3 bases from V and 8 bases from J, with 17 bases between. Written as DNA, the CDR3 is TGTGCCAGCAGTGAGGGGGGAAGGAGAGGCGATGAGCAGTTCTTC. Translating it yields CASSEGGRRGDEQFF. Drawing the rest from reference TRBV2 and TRBJ2-1, the complete variable domain is EPEVTQTPSHQVTQMGQEVILRCVPISNHLYFYWYRQILGQKVEFLVSFYNNEISEKSEIFDDQFSVERPDGSNFTLKIRSTKLEDSAMYFCASSEGGRRGDEQFFGPGTRLTVL.

The chain employs TRBV7-2 and TRBJ2-1; D is unclear. The CDR3 has 15 residues. V was trimmed by 4 bases and J by 6 bases, leaving 16 bases between them. Germline V gene sequence: CDR1 SGHTA, CDR2 FQGNSA. This CDR3 reads CASSSTTRIINEQFF. The CDR3 DNA is TGTGCCAGCAGCTCCACGACAAGAATAATCAATGAGCAGTTCTTC.

V and J are TRBV6-5 and TRBJ1-1, with D perhaps matching TRBD1 (6 bases). V lost 6 bases and J lost 5, with 10 bases in between. Germline CDR1 MNHEY, CDR2 SVGAGI. The CDR3 covers 12 residues. CDR3 sequence reads: CASSYTGTEAFF. The CDR3 DNA follows: TGTGCCAGCAGCTACACAGGGACTGAAGCTTTCTTT.

The chain is built from TRBV5-1 and TRBJ1-2; weak D call: TRBD1 (6 bases). Germline V gene lookup returns CDR1 SGHRS and CDR2 YFSETQ. The CDR3 is 18 residues long. The V gene lost 4 bases and the J gene lost 0 bases, with 22 bases spanning the gap. The CDR3 nucleotides read TGCGCCAGCAGCCTAGAACGACAGGCCCTGGGGTCTAACTATGGCTACACCTTC. Translated: CASSLERQALGSNYGYTF.

Concerning this clone itself: One end of the junction does not line up with germline, which may come from a read error. The chain uses TRBV5-1 and TRBJ1-2; 9 positions agree with TRBD1. The CDR3 has 16 amino acids. Germline values: CDR1 SGHRS, CDR2 YFSETQ. The chain's CDR3 is CASSLGDREASYGYIF. In DNA form, the CDR3 reads TGCGCCAGCAGCTTGGGGGACAGGGAGGCAAGCTATGGCTACATCTTC.

J is TRBJ2-1 and V is TRBV27, with D tentatively TRBD2 (6 bases). V gave up 6 bases and J gave up 7 bases, with 22 bases separating them. The germline gives CDR1 MNHEY, CDR2 SMNVEV (reference sequence). The CDR3 is 16 amino acids. The CDR3 is CASRQVGGSGANEQFF. The CDR3 bases are TGTGCCAGCAGGCAGGTGGGGGGATCCGGGGCAAATGAGCAGTTCTTC.

This clone was observed once. The chain carries TRBV24-1 and TRBJ1-2; D might be TRBD1 (5 bases). This CDR3 is built from 13 residues. V gave up 5 bases and J gave up 7 bases, with 13 bases separating them. Germline CDR1 reads KGHDR; CDR2 reads SFDVKD. The CDR3 DNA reads as TGTGCCACCAGTGCCGGGACTGCAAGTGGCTACACCTTC. Translated: CATSAGTASGYTF.

The rearrangement joins TRBV6-5 to TRBJ1-6; no firm D call. V was cut by 3 bases and J by 6 bases, with 12 bases left in between. CDR3 length: 15 amino acids. Germline CDR1 MNHEY, CDR2 SVGAGI. CDR3 in amino acids: CASSYQGRSNSPLHF. CDR3 nucleotide sequence: TGTGCCAGCAGTTATCAAGGACGGAGTAATTCACCCCTCCACTTT.